The following is a T cell receptor beta chain sequence with its context. The data belong to a study of shared clonotypes between healthy human individuals. Study in general: CD4 naive cells filled three plates per donor, CD4 memory three, CD8 naive two and CD8 memory one.

Some clones are missing from TCRdb's copy, which holds only in-frame ones; the method was immunoSEQ multiplex PCR. This table holds over a million clones, 98% found once. Germline V gene data show CDR1 as LNHDA and CDR2 as SQIVND (reference sequence). The CDR3 consists of 17 residues. Trimming stripped 4 bases from V and 7 bases from J, with 23 bases between. Input material: naive CD4+ T cells sorted from blood. Noted subset: CD45RA+ positively selected. The J gene is TRBJ2-1, the V gene TRBV19; weak D call: TRBD1 (6 bases). The TCR sequence derives from a man aged 25 to 40 in good health. In nucleotides, the CDR3 is TGTGCCAGTAGTACCCCCACAGGGTCAGGGGTGGGAAATGAGCAGTTCTTC. Amino acid sequence: CASSTPTGSGVGNEQFF.